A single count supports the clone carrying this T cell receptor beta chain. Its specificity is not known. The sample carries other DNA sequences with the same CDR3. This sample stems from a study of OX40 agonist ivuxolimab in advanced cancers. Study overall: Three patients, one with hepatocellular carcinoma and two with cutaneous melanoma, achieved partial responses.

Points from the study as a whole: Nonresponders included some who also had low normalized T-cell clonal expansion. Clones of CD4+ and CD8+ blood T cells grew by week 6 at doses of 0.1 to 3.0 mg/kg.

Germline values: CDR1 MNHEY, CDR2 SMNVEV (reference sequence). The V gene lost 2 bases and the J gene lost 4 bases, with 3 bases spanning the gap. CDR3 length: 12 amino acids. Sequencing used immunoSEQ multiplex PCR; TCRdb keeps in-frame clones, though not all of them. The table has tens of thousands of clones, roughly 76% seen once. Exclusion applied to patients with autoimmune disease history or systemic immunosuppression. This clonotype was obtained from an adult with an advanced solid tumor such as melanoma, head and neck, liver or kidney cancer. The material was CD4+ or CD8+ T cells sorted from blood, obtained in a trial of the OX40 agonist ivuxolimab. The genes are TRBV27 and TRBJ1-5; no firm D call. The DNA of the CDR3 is TGTGCCAGCAGTTTACCTAATCAGCCCCAGCATTTT. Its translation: CASSLPNQPQHF.